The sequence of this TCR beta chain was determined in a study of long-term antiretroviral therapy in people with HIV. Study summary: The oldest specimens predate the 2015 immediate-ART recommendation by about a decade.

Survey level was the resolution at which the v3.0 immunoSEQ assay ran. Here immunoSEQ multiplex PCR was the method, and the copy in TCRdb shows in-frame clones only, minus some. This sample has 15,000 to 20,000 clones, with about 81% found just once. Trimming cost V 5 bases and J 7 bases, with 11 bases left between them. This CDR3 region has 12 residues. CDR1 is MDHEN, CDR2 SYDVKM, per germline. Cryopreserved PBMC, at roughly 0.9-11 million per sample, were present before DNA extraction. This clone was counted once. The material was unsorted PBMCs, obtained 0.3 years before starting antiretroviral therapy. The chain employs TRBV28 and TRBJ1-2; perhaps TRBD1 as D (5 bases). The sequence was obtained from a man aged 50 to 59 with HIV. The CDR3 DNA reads TGTGCCAGCAGTCCTCAGGACATTGGCTACACCTTC. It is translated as CASSPQDIGYTF.